This entry lists 14 T cell receptor beta chains sequenced from one sample in a study of shared clonotypes between healthy human individuals. TCRdb's copy holds only in-frame clones and misses some; the assay was immunoSEQ multiplex PCR. The sample has 180,000 or so clones; 85% to 95% are singletons. Sequenced input: naive CD4+ T cells sorted from blood. Subset given: CD45RA+ positively selected. These receptors were taken from a woman between 25 and 40 years old in good health.

The chain links TRBV19 to TRBJ2-7, with D possibly TRBD2 on 5 matching bases. Germline V gene sequence: CDR1 LNHDA, CDR2 SQIVND (reference sequence). Trimming left V 3 bases short and J 5 bases short, with 14 bases between. CDR3 length: 14 amino acids. The CDR3 region is CASSINGGVNEQYF. The CDR3 nucleotides read TGTGCCAGTAGTATTAATGGAGGAGTCAACGAGCAGTACTTC.

Here the CDR3 reads CASSLAQVNTEAFF. The CDR3 DNA reads as TGCGCCAGCAGCTTGGCGCAGGTGAACACTGAAGCTTTCTTT. The chain recombines TRBV5-1 with TRBJ1-1; D gene ambiguous. Germline CDR1 reads SGHRS; CDR2 reads YFSETQ. The CDR3 has 14 residues. V was cut by 0 bases and J by 0 bases, with 6 bases left in between.

As to this clone: Other DNA sequences in the same sample also yield this CDR3. The V call is TRBV28, the J call TRBJ2-7, with D tentatively TRBD2 (6 bases). The CDR3 covers 12 residues. Trimming took off 3 bases at V and 3 bases at J, with 6 bases between the two ends. Germline CDR1 and CDR2: MDHEN and SYDVKM. The CDR3: CASSLEGYEQYF. Written as DNA, the CDR3 is TGTGCCAGCAGTTTGGAGGGCTACGAGCAGTACTTC.

The rearrangement joins TRBV9 to TRBJ2-3; no clear D gene. The CDR3 has 12 residues. Trimming pared 4 bases from V and 5 bases from J, leaving 8 bases between. Per germline, CDR1 SGDLS and CDR2 YYNGEE. In nucleotides, the CDR3 is TGTGCCAGCAGCTCTTCGGGAGATACGCAGTATTTT. Residues: CASSSSGDTQYF.

V and J are TRBV6-6 and TRBJ2-5, with TRBD2 as a possible D gene (6 bases). This CDR3 comprises 12 residues. The V end was cut by 6 bases, the J end by 5 bases, with 10 bases between. Germline CDR1 MNHNY, CDR2 SVGAGI (reference sequence). The DNA of the CDR3 is TGTGCCAGCAGACGGGACTTGGAGACCCAGTACTTC. This sequence encodes CASRRDLETQYF.

This chain connects TRBV5-1 to TRBJ2-5; D gene unclear. The better agreement between TRBJ2-7 and the DNA end casts doubt on the J call. This CDR3 is 17 amino acids long. Looked up from germline, CDR1 is SGHRS and CDR2 is YFSETQ. CDR3 amino acids: CASSLEPKTFWDYEQYF. The CDR3 DNA reads as TGCGCCAGCAGCTTAGAACCCAAAACCTTCTGGGACTACGAGCAGTACTTC.

The V and J genes are TRBV7-9 and TRBJ1-5; 9 positions agree with TRBD1. The CDR3 extends over 15 amino acids. Trimming took 1 base from V and 6 from J; bases not matched to a gene: 4. Germline CDR1 is SEHNR and CDR2 is FQNEAQ (reference sequence). DNA of the CDR3: TGTGCCAGCAGCTTAGTCGACAGGGGGTTTCAGCCCCAGCATTTT. Its protein is CASSLVDRGFQPQHF.

The chain recombines TRBV6-5 with TRBJ1-1; 8 nucleotides agree with TRBD1. Losses at the gene ends were 2 bases for V and 6 bases for J; bases not matched to a gene: 8. Germline V CDR1 and CDR2: MNHEY, SVGAGI. The CDR3 runs to 15 residues. The CDR3 nucleotides read TGTGCCAGCAGTTACACCCGGACAGGGAAAGCTGAAGCTTTCTTT. Amino acid sequence: CASSYTRTGKAEAFF.

The gene calls are TRBV25-1 and TRBJ2-5; tentative D call: TRBD2 (6 bases). This CDR3 region has 16 residues. Germline lookup yields CDR1 MGHDK and CDR2 SYGVNS. Trimming removed 1 base at V and 4 bases at J, with 16 bases between. The CDR3 nucleotides read TGTGCCAGCAGTGAATGGGGGGATTTGGGCCGAGAGACCCAGTACTTC. It is translated as CASSEWGDLGRETQYF.

This clone occurred a few times. The rearrangement links TRBV7-9 to TRBJ1-5; no definite D call. In germline, CDR1 is SEHNR, CDR2 FQNEAQ (reference sequence). This CDR3 region has 12 residues. V was shortened by 0 bases and J by 6 bases, with 3 bases between the two germline ends. DNA of the CDR3: TGTGCCAGCAGCTTAGCCGGTCAGCCCCAGCATTTT. It codes for CASSLAGQPQHF.

The chain joins TRBV5-1 to TRBJ2-6, with D possibly TRBD2 on 6 matching bases. This CDR3 has 14 residues. The germline CDR1 and CDR2 sequences are SGHRS and YFSETQ. V dropped 5 bases and J dropped 2 bases, with 8 bases sitting between them. The CDR3 spells CASSAGPGANVLTF. The CDR3, as DNA: TGCGCCAGCAGTGCGGGGCCTGGGGCCAACGTCCTGACTTTC.

This clone was seen only once. In DNA, the CDR3 is TGTGCCAGCAGCTTAGTTGGGGGCGCCGACACAGATACGCAGTATTTT. As protein: CASSLVGGADTDTQYF. The rearrangement uses TRBV7-8 and TRBJ2-3, with TRBD1 as a possible D gene (6 bases). The CDR3 covers 16 residues. The germline CDR1 and CDR2 sequences are SGHVS and FQNEAQ. Trimming removed 1 base from V and 2 bases from J, with 13 bases in between.

This rearrangement joins TRBV28 to TRBJ2-6; 8 bases line up with TRBD1. This CDR3 has 15 residues. In germline, CDR1 is MDHEN, CDR2 SYDVKM. V lost 6 bases, J lost 3 bases, and 4 bases stayed unmatched. The DNA for the CDR3 is TGTGCCAGCAGATCAGGGGGCAGTGGGGCCAACGTCCTGACTTTC. Protein: CASRSGGSGANVLTF.

The chain recombines TRBV28 with TRBJ2-7; TRBD1 aligns across 7 bases. There are 15 residues in the CDR3. With 6 bases clipped from V and 1 base from J, the junction kept 9 bases outside the gene matches. The germline gives CDR1 MDHEN, CDR2 SYDVKM. This CDR3 is CASRAGTVTSYEQYF. CDR3 nucleotide sequence: TGTGCCAGCAGAGCCGGGACAGTGACTTCCTACGAGCAGTACTTC. Looking up the rest from reference TRBV28 and TRBJ2-7 gives the full variable domain: DVKVTQSSRYLVKRTGEKVFLECVQDMDHENMFWYRQDPGLGLRLIYFSYDVKMKEKGDIPEGYSVSREKKERFSLILESASTNQTSMYLCASRAGTVTSYEQYFGPGTRLTVT.